The next 14 T cell receptor beta chains were all read from a single sample in a study of untreated major depressive disorder. Study findings and constraints: Depressed patients' CD4+ T cells carried increased TRBV05-01 (Vbeta 5.1) usage versus control CD4+ T cells.

For these receptors, no antigen is known. The repertoire was sequenced with immunoSEQ multiplex PCR; TCRdb's copy has only in-frame clones and lacks some. The sample yields roughly 13,000 clones, about nine tenths seen once. Sequenced material: CD4+ T cells from PBMCs. The receptors were sampled from a man younger than 40 with major depressive disorder.

This rearrangement joins TRBV6-5 to TRBJ2-2; a weak D match, TRBD2 (6 bases). Germline V gives CDR1 MNHEY, CDR2 SVGAGI. V was pared by 5 bases and J by 3 bases, with 13 bases between. This CDR3 comprises 15 residues. The CDR3 loop reads CASSSLGGYTGELFF. DNA for the CDR3: TGTGCCAGCAGTAGCCTGGGGGGTTACACCGGGGAGCTGTTTTTT.

This chain joins TRBV6-6 and TRBJ2-3, with 8 bases identical to TRBD2. Germline V CDR1 and CDR2: MNHNY, SVGAGI (reference sequence). The CDR3 covers 15 residues. The V segment lost 7 bases and the J segment 2 bases; nucleotides outside the gene matches: 8. The CDR3 DNA reads TGTGCCAGCACCCTTCGCGGGGGGCTCACAGATACGCAGTATTTT. It encodes CASTLRGGLTDTQYF.

A single count supports this clone. The V gene is TRBV6-6, the J gene TRBJ1-1; TRBD1 agrees at 10 bases. Looked up from germline, CDR1 is MNHNY and CDR2 is SVGAGI (reference sequence). The J segment lost 3 bases and the V segment lost 5 bases, leaving 6 bases of the junction unmatched. CDR3 length equals 15 residues. The CDR3 spells CASSKPGQGYTEAFF. The CDR3 DNA is TGTGCCAGCAGTAAGCCGGGACAGGGGTACACTGAAGCTTTCTTT.

This chain joins TRBV6-5 and TRBJ2-1, with D possibly being TRBD1 (6 bases). V shed 6 bases and J shed 7 bases, with 13 bases lying between them. Germline loops: CDR1 MNHEY, CDR2 SVGAGI. This CDR3 spans 13 amino acids. In DNA form, the CDR3 reads TGTGCCAGCAGCCTTGACAGGAGGAATGAGCAGTTCTTC. It specifies CASSLDRRNEQFF.

The V and J genes are TRBV27 and TRBJ1-4, with D possibly being TRBD1 (5 bases). This CDR3 has 15 residues. Trimming left V 2 bases short and J 5 bases short, with 12 bases between. Germline lookup yields CDR1 MNHEY and CDR2 SMNVEV (reference sequence). The CDR3 here is CASSLKGRMNEKLFF. The CDR3 DNA follows: TGTGCCAGCAGTTTAAAGGGGCGGATGAATGAAAAACTGTTTTTT.

The genes are TRBV6-5 and TRBJ1-1; D ambiguous. The CDR3 extends over 12 amino acids. V was trimmed by 7 bases and J by 1 base, leaving 7 bases between them. Germline CDR1 MNHEY, CDR2 SVGAGI. CDR3 in amino acids: CASTQGNTEAFF. CDR3 coding DNA: TGTGCCAGCACCCAAGGGAACACTGAAGCTTTCTTT.

This clone was found a few times. This chain connects TRBV5-1 to TRBJ2-4, with 10 positions matching TRBD2. V lost 4 bases, J lost 1 base, and 11 bases stayed unmatched. Germline V gene lookup returns CDR1 SGHRS and CDR2 YFSETQ. The CDR3 has 18 residues. CDR3 sequence reads: CASSKSPGTSEAKNIQYF. The CDR3 bases are TGCGCCAGCAGCAAGAGCCCCGGGACTAGCGAGGCCAAAAACATTCAGTACTTC.

The chain has TRBV11-2 and TRBJ1-2, with D unresolved. V lost 5 bases and J lost 8, with 18 bases in between. The CDR3 length is 14 residues. Per germline, CDR1 SGHAT and CDR2 FQNNGV. CDR3 DNA: TGTGCCAGCAGCACATACGGCGGTGGCCGGGGCTACACCTTC. This sequence encodes CASSTYGGGRGYTF.

This chain connects TRBV11-2 to TRBJ2-1; the D gene is possibly TRBD2 (5 bases). Germline V CDR1 and CDR2: SGHAT, FQNNGV. This CDR3 contains 16 residues. V was shortened by 5 bases and J by 5 bases, with 19 bases between the two germline ends. CDR3 nucleotide sequence: TGTGCCAGCAGCCGGTTAACAGACTGGGGAGACAATGAGCAGTTCTTC. Protein sequence: CASSRLTDWGDNEQFF.

The chain links TRBV12-5 to TRBJ1-6, with 7 bases lining up with TRBD1. V lost 6 bases to trimming and J lost 0 bases; unmatched junction nucleotides: 8. The CDR3 sequence is 17 residues long. Germline V gene data show CDR1 as LGHNT and CDR2 as FRNRAP. The CDR3 nucleotides read TGTGCTAGTGGACCAATGACAGGGAACTCCTATAATTCACCCCTCCACTTT. It specifies CASGPMTGNSYNSPLHF.

The CDR3 loop reads CASSEVRARNTIYF. CDR3 bases: TGTGCCAGCAGTGAGGTCAGGGCTCGGAACACCATATATTTT. This rearrangement joins TRBV6-1 to TRBJ1-3, with a tentative D call TRBD1 (5 bases). The CDR3 is made up of 14 amino acids. Germline values: CDR1 MNHNS, CDR2 SASEGT. The V end was cut by 3 bases, the J end by 7 bases, with 13 bases between.

The chain recombines TRBV4-1 with TRBJ1-1, with 8 bases aligning to TRBD1. The CDR3 is 16 amino acids. V lost 3 bases, J lost 0 bases, and 6 bases stayed unmatched. The germline V gene has CDR1 MGHRA and CDR2 YSYEKL. The CDR3, as DNA: TGCGCCAGCAGCCAGGGACAGGTGCTTATGAACACTGAAGCTTTCTTT. Amino acid sequence: CASSQGQVLMNTEAFF.

This chain uses TRBV19 with TRBJ1-5; D remains ambiguous. The germline CDR1 and CDR2 sequences are LNHDA and SQIVND (reference sequence). V was shortened by 5 bases and J by 3 bases, with 8 bases between the two germline ends. This CDR3 is built from 13 residues. CDR3 nucleotide sequence: TGTGCCAGTAGTCCCGCGGACAATCAGCCCCAGCATTTT. It encodes CASSPADNQPQHF.

This chain connects TRBV2 to TRBJ1-4; 8 nucleotides align to TRBD1. This CDR3 has 14 residues. CDR1 and CDR2 (germline): SNHLY, FYNNEI. With 3 bases clipped from V and 8 bases from J, the junction kept 5 bases outside the gene matches. In DNA form, the CDR3 reads TGTGCCAGCAGTGATCAGGGGGCGATCGAAAAACTGTTTTTT. Translating gives CASSDQGAIEKLFF.